This T cell receptor beta chain emerged from a study of cytomegalovirus exposure and HLA in healthy donors. Study-wide points: Later work found most CMV-associated TCR beta chains apparently HLA-restricted. In an earlier analysis, in 620 or so donors, most V segments appeared productive either ~90% or ~30% of the time.

With 60 Vbeta and 13 Jbeta primers, the PCR was carried out. Sequenced by immunoSEQ multiplex PCR; TCRdb stores in-frame clones only, minus some. The table has about 89,000 clones, about 80% seen once. With respect to this clone: Antigen specificity is unknown.

Germline CDR1 MNHNS, CDR2 SASEGT. The CDR3 loop spans 13 amino acids. The V gene is TRBV6-1, the J gene TRBJ2-5, with TRBD1 matching over 7 bases. The last part of the DNA fits TRBJ2-7 better; the J call may be wrong. Sequenced material: PBMCs. The TCR was taken from a male donor in good health and CMV-seronegative. The CDR3 sequence: CASSHQDRDEQYF. CDR3 bases: TGTGCCAGCAGTCACCAAGACAGGGACGAGCAGTACTTC.